This record covers a single T cell receptor beta chain. Its antigen is undetermined. Quantitative 5'-RACE with molecular barcodes was used to make the TCR beta libraries. From the 5' RACE reads, TCRdb called clonotypes with MiXCR, one entry per CDR3 protein. Among 340,000 or so distinct CDR3 sequences listed, around 15% were seen once. These data come from a study of CD8 T cells in ankylosing spondylitis. Study-wide results and limits: Disease-linked clones reportedly showed significant enrichment in matched ankylosing spondylitis synovial fluid. For ankylosing spondylitis blood, a TCR beta motif of about eight highly homologous variants appeared characteristic. Earlier authors reported some of these motif variants in reactive arthritis synovial fluid and blood.

V shed 0 bases and J shed 2 bases, with 19 bases lying between them. CDR1 LGHNA and CDR2 YNFKEQ come from the germline V gene. The CDR3 runs to 18 residues. This receptor was taken from a male donor with ankylosing spondylitis or in good health (not recorded which). Sequencing used blood, either unsorted or a sorted T cell fraction (not recorded which). This chain uses TRBV4-2 with TRBJ2-5, with unresolved D. In DNA, the CDR3 is TGTGCCAGCAGCCAAGAATCGCGTCGCAAGCGCGATCAAGAGACCCAGTACTTC. This translates into CASSQESRRKRDQETQYF.